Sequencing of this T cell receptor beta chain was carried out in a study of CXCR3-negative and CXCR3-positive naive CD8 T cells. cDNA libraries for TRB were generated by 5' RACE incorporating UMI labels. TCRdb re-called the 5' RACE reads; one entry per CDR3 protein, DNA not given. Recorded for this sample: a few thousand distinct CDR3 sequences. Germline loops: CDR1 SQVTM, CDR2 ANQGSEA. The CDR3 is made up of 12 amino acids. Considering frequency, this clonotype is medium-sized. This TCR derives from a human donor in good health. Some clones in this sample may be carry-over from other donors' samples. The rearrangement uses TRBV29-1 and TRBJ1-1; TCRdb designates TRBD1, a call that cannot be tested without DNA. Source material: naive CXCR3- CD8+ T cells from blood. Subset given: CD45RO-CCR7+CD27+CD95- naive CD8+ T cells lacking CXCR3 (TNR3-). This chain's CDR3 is CSVLLGVTEAFF.